Below are 21 T cell receptor beta chains sequenced from a single sample in a study of cytomegalovirus exposure and HLA in healthy donors. The PCR used 60 Vbeta and 13 Jbeta primers. Repertoires were generated with immunoSEQ multiplex PCR, while TCRdb's copy carries only in-frame clones and drops some. The data contain 90,000 to 150,000 clones, about 73% of them singletons. Sequenced material: PBMCs. The receptors were gathered from a woman aged 30 to 39 in good health and CMV-seropositive.

The chain joins TRBV5-6 to TRBJ2-1; TRBD2 aligns across 7 bases. CDR1 and CDR2 (germline): SGHDT, YYEEEE. The ends lost 4 bases at V and 2 bases at J; junction bases unmatched: 3. The length of the CDR3 is 14 residues. CDR3 sequence reads: CASSGGGPYNEQFF. Here the CDR3 DNA reads TGTGCCAGCAGCGGCGGGGGTCCCTACAATGAGCAGTTCTTC.

The rearrangement uses TRBV28 and TRBJ1-2; possibly TRBD1 for D (5 bases). This CDR3 contains 14 residues. Between the trimmed V and J ends, which lost 3 bases and 0 bases, there was a span of 8 bases. Germline CDR1 is MDHEN and CDR2 is SYDVKM. The CDR3 DNA reads TGTGCCAGCAGTTTGGTGGGGCCTAACTATGGCTACACCTTC. This codes for CASSLVGPNYGYTF.

The chain carries TRBV5-1 and TRBJ2-3; 10 bases align to TRBD1. The CDR3 runs 15 residues. The V gene end was trimmed by 6 bases and the J gene end by 7 bases; junction bases not matched to a gene: 11. Looked up from germline, CDR1 is SGHRS and CDR2 is YFSETQ. The chain's CDR3 is CASTVEGQGRNTQYF. The CDR3 bases are TGCGCCAGCACTGTAGAGGGACAGGGGAGGAATACGCAGTATTTT.

This rearrangement joins TRBV5-1 to TRBJ2-5; possibly TRBD2 for D (6 bases). The CDR3 spans 14 residues. The V end lost 4 bases, the J end lost 5 bases, and 15 bases lay between the germline ends. From germline, CDR1 is SGHRS and CDR2 YFSETQ. CDR3 coding DNA: TGCGCCAGCAGCCTCGGGGGTAAGGAGGAGACCCAGTACTTC. This sequence encodes CASSLGGKEETQYF.

The V gene is TRBV4-3, the J gene TRBJ1-2; perhaps TRBD1 as D (6 bases). There are 14 residues in the CDR3. V lost 4 bases to trimming and J lost 6 bases, with 15 bases between them. Germline assignment: CDR1 LGHNA and CDR2 YSLEER. The CDR3: CASSRKQGSHGYTF. The CDR3 DNA reads TGCGCCAGCAGCCGAAAACAGGGATCCCATGGCTACACCTTC.

J is TRBJ2-5 and V is TRBV6-1; D gene uncertain. Per the germline V gene, CDR1 is MNHNS and CDR2 is SASEGT. The CDR3 length is 13 residues. V gave up 5 bases and J gave up 1 base, with 8 bases separating them. CDR3 sequence: CASSTYPQETQYF. Here the CDR3 DNA reads TGTGCCAGCAGTACTTATCCCCAAGAGACCCAGTACTTC.

This CDR3 reads CAISESREDTQYF. The CDR3 DNA reads as TGTGCCATCAGTGAGTCACGGGAAGATACGCAGTATTTT. This chain connects TRBV10-3 to TRBJ2-3, with TRBD2 as a possible D gene (5 bases). The germline CDR1 and CDR2 sequences are ENHRY and SYGVKD. The V and J ends lost 0 bases and 5 bases respectively, with 6 bases between them. The CDR3 covers 13 residues.

Only a few counts were recorded for this clone. The genes are TRBV6-4 and TRBJ2-3; TRBD2 might be the D (6 bases). CDR3 size: 14 residues. V lost 6 bases to trimming and J lost 2 bases, with 12 bases between them. CDR1 and CDR2 (germline): MRHNA, SNTAGT. This CDR3 is CASRRDFSTDTQYF. The CDR3 DNA follows: TGTGCCAGCAGGCGGGACTTCTCCACAGATACGCAGTATTTT.

The chain joins TRBV19 to TRBJ1-5, with TRBD1 matching 7 bases. This CDR3 has 16 residues. Losses at the gene ends were 2 bases for V and 3 bases for J; bases not matched to a gene: 7. Germline CDR1 LNHDA, CDR2 SQIVND (reference sequence). This CDR3 reads CASSIRGRGANQPQHF. For the CDR3, the DNA is TGTGCCAGTAGTATACGGGGCAGGGGGGCCAATCAGCCCCAGCATTTT.

This clone appeared once. The chain has TRBV4-2 and TRBJ2-5; possible D gene TRBD2, 5 bases. Trimming removed 0 bases from V and 4 bases from J, with 18 bases in between. CDR3 length: 17 residues. Germline CDR1 reads LGHNA; CDR2 reads YNFKEQ. The CDR3 is CASSQDGLARQLETQYF. The DNA of the CDR3 is TGTGCCAGCAGCCAAGATGGACTCGCACGACAATTAGAGACCCAGTACTTC.

The chain has TRBV4-2 and TRBJ2-5; perhaps TRBD1 as D (6 bases). CDR1 is LGHNA, CDR2 YNFKEQ, per germline. There are 15 residues in the CDR3. Trimming took 2 bases from V and 2 from J, leaving 12 bases between them. The CDR3 region has the DNA TGTGCCAGCAGCCAAAAAGAGGGGGATCAAGAGACCCAGTACTTC. It yields the protein CASSQKEGDQETQYF.

The chain carries TRBV28 and TRBJ2-6, with D possibly being TRBD2 (5 bases). V lost 6 bases and J 2 bases, leaving 11 bases between the germline ends. The CDR3 loop spans 15 amino acids. Germline V gives CDR1 MDHEN, CDR2 SYDVKM. CDR3: CASSIIGTGANVLTF. As DNA, the CDR3 is TGTGCCAGCAGCATTATCGGGACTGGGGCCAACGTCCTGACTTTC.

The chain recombines TRBV2 with TRBJ1-1; TRBD1 matches 9 bases. In germline, CDR1 is SNHLY, CDR2 FYNNEI. V dropped 5 bases and J dropped 1; count of bases not matched to a gene: 2. The CDR3 contains 14 residues. CDR3 nucleotide sequence: TGTGCCAGCAGTCAACAGGGGGCGAACACTGAAGCTTTCTTT. It codes for CASSQQGANTEAFF. The whole variable domain, remainder taken from reference TRBV2 and TRBJ1-1, is EPEVTQTPSHQVTQMGQEVILRCVPISNHLYFYWYRQILGQKVEFLVSFYNNEISEKSEIFDDQFSVERPDGSNFTLKIRSTKLEDSAMYFCASSQQGANTEAFFGQGTRLTVV.

The chain recombines TRBV5-1 with TRBJ1-2, with 7 nucleotides matching TRBD1. From germline, CDR1 is SGHRS and CDR2 YFSETQ. Trimming removed 4 bases from V and 4 bases from J; junction bases left unmatched: 10. The CDR3 is made up of 15 amino acids. Here the CDR3 reads CASSTAGDRVYGYTF. The CDR3 DNA reads as TGCGCCAGCAGCACCGCCGGAGACAGGGTCTATGGCTACACCTTC.

The chain joins TRBV7-3 to TRBJ1-1; TRBD1 matches 9 bases. The CDR3 runs to 15 residues. Germline CDR1 reads SGHTA; CDR2 reads FQGTGA. V dropped 5 bases and J dropped 5; count of bases not matched to a gene: 9. CDR3 DNA: TGTGCCAGCAGCCCGGACAGGGGTGTGGGGACTGAAGCTTTCTTT. Its protein is CASSPDRGVGTEAFF.

The V and J genes are TRBV5-6 and TRBJ2-2, with 8 positions matching TRBD2. The CDR3 is 15 residues long. J was trimmed by 6 bases and V by 3 bases; bases with no gene match: 7. Germline CDR1 SGHDT, CDR2 YYEEEE. The CDR3, as DNA: TGTGCCAGCAGCTCTGGTGGACTAGCCTCCGGGGAGCTGTTTTTT. Translated, it gives CASSSGGLASGELFF.

The chain uses TRBV7-2 and TRBJ2-1; 10 bases align to TRBD1. V lost 5 bases to trimming and J lost 0 bases; unmatched junction nucleotides: 4. Per germline, CDR1 SGHTA and CDR2 FQGNSA. There are 16 residues in the CDR3. The CDR3 DNA reads TGTGCCAGCAGCCCGTGGACAGGGGGCTCCTACAATGAGCAGTTCTTC. Translating gives CASSPWTGGSYNEQFF.

This clone was seen only a few times. The chain uses TRBV7-2 and TRBJ2-5, with D perhaps matching TRBD1 (5 bases). The CDR3 has 15 amino acids. Germline loops: CDR1 SGHTA, CDR2 FQGNSA. V lost 4 bases to trimming and J lost 4 bases, with 16 bases between them. CDR3 nucleotides: TGTGCCAGCAGCTCGTGGGGCGGATCCCTAGAGACCCAGTACTTC. This codes for CASSSWGGSLETQYF. Filled out from reference TRBV7-2 and TRBJ2-5, the complete variable domain reads GAGVSQSPSNKVTEKGKDVELRCDPISGHTALYWYRQSLGQGLEFLIYFQGNSAPDKSGLPSDRFSAERTGGSVSTLTIQRTQQEDSAVYLCASSSWGGSLETQYFGPGTRLLVL.

The V call is TRBV6-1, the J call TRBJ1-4; a possible D gene is TRBD1 (5 bases). From germline, CDR1 is MNHNS and CDR2 SASEGT. V was pared by 7 bases and J by 0 bases, with 9 bases between. The CDR3 covers 14 residues. In DNA form, the CDR3 reads TGTGCCAGCACGAGACAGACAACTAATGAAAAACTGTTTTTT. Its protein is CASTRQTTNEKLFF.

V gene TRBV5-1 combines with J gene TRBJ2-2; perhaps TRBD1 as D (6 bases). CDR1 and CDR2 from the germline V gene are SGHRS and YFSETQ. There are 15 residues in the CDR3. V gave up 4 bases and J gave up 5 bases, with 15 bases separating them. CDR3 DNA: TGCGCCAGCAGCCATCGGGACACGGAAACCGGGGAGCTGTTTTTT. This codes for CASSHRDTETGELFF.

The rearrangement uses TRBV27 and TRBJ1-4; D is unresolved. The germline gives CDR1 MNHEY, CDR2 SMNVEV (reference sequence). The CDR3 sequence is 14 residues long. Trimming removed 6 bases at V and 0 bases at J, with 8 bases between. In DNA form, the CDR3 reads TGTGCCAGCAGCGGAACAGCAACTAATGAAAAACTGTTTTTT. It is translated as CASSGTATNEKLFF.